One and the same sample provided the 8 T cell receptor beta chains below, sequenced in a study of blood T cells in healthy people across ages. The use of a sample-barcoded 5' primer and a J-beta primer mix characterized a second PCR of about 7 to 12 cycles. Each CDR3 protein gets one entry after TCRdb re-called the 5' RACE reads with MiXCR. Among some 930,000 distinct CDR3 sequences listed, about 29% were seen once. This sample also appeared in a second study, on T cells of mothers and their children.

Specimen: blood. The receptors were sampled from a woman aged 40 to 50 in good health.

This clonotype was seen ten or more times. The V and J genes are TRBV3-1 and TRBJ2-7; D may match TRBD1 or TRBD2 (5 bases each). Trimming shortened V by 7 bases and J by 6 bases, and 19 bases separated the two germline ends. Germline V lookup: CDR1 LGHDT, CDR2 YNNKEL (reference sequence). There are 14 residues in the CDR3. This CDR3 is CASTLNPGRSEQYF. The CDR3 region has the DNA TGTGCCAGCACTTTAAACCCAGGGAGAAGCGAGCAGTACTTC.

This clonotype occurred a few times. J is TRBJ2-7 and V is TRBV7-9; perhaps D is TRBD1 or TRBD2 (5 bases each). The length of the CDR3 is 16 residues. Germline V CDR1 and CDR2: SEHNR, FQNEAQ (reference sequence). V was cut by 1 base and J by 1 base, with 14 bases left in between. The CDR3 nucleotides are TGTGCCAGCAGCTTAGGAGGGCAGGGAAGGTCCTACGAGCAGTACTTC. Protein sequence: CASSLGGQGRSYEQYF.

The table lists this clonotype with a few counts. The CDR3 DNA reads TGTGCCAGCAGCGGACGGACAGATTACGACTATGGCTACACCTTC. This encodes CASSGRTDYDYGYTF. The chain is built from TRBV9 and TRBJ1-2, with D tentatively TRBD1 (6 bases). V was shortened by 3 bases and J by 3 bases, with 15 bases between the two germline ends. CDR3 size: 15 residues. CDR1 and CDR2 (germline): SGDLS, YYNGEE.

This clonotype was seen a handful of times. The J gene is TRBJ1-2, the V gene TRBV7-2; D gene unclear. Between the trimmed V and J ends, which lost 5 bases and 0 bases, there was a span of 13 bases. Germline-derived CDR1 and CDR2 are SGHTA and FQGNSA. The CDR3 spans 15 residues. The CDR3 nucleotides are TGTGCCAGCAGCCTCACAGCTTTAGCTAACTATGGCTACACCTTC. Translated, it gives CASSLTALANYGYTF.

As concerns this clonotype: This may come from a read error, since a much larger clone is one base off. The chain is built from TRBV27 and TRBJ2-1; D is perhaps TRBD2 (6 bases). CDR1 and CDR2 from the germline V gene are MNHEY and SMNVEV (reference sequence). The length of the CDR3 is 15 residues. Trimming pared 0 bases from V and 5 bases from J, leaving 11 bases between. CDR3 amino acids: CASSLSRRGHNEQFF. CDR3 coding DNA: TGTGCCAGCAGTTTATCCCGGCGGGGCCACAATGAGCAGTTCTTC.

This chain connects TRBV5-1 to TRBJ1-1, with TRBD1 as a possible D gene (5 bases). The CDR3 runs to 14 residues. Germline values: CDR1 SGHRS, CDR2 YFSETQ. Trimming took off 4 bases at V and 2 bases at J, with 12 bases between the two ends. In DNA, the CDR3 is TGCGCCAGCAGCATGACAGCTACAAACACTGAAGCTTTCTTT. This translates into CASSMTATNTEAFF.

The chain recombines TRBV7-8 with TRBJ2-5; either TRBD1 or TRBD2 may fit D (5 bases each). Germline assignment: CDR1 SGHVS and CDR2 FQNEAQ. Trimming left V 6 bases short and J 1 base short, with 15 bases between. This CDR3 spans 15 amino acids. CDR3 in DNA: TGTGCCAGCAGGCTGGGACGAATATCCCAAGAGACCCAGTACTTC. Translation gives CASRLGRISQETQYF.

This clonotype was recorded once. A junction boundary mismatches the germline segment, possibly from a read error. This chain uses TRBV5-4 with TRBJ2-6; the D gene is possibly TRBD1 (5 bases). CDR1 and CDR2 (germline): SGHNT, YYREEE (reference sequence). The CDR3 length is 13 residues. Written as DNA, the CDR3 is TGTGCCAGCAGCTTGACTGGGGCCAACGTCCTGCCTTTC. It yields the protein CASSLTGANVLPF.